The 21 T cell receptor beta chains below all came from one sample that was sequenced in a study of blood T cells in healthy people across ages. Sample-barcoded 5' priming and a J-beta primer mix drove a second PCR of about 6 to 12 cycles. TCRdb called the 5' RACE reads again in MiXCR, with one record for every CDR3 protein. In the table there are roughly 2 million distinct CDR3 sequences, around 48% of which are singletons. The sequenced sample was blood. These receptors were taken from a middle-aged woman in good health.

This chain uses TRBV6-6 with TRBJ1-1; 7 bases match TRBD1. Looked up from germline, CDR1 is MNHNY and CDR2 is SVGAGI (reference sequence). The CDR3 sequence is 15 residues long. Trimming cost V 6 bases and J 5 bases; bases outside gene matches: 12. In DNA, the CDR3 is TGTGCCAGCAGGAACCAAGGGGGCGCAGGGACTGAAGCTTTCTTT. Amino acids: CASRNQGGAGTEAFF.

There are a few counts of this clonotype. V usage is TRBV4-3 and J usage is TRBJ2-3; the match to TRBD2 covers 10 bases. J lost 6 bases, V lost 4 bases, and 10 bases had no gene match. Germline V lookup: CDR1 LGHNA, CDR2 YSLEER. This CDR3 has 16 amino acids. CDR3 sequence: CASSLASGGQRDTQYF. The CDR3 DNA follows: TGCGCCAGCAGCCTGGCTAGCGGGGGCCAAAGGGATACGCAGTATTTT.

This clonotype was seen more than once but under ten times. This sequence joins TRBV29-1 and TRBJ2-3; possibly TRBD1 or TRBD2 for D (5 bases each). Trimming left V 8 bases short and J 2 bases short, with 8 bases between. Germline CDR1 is SQVTM and CDR2 is ANQGSEA. The CDR3 runs 11 residues. The CDR3 bases are TGCAGCTTAGGGACCACAGATACGCAGTATTTT. It is translated as CSLGTTDTQYF.

This clonotype has a handful of counts. V usage is TRBV18 and J usage is TRBJ2-4; 9 bases align to TRBD1. This CDR3 has 13 amino acids. V dropped 6 bases and J dropped 13; count of bases not matched to a gene: 10. Germline CDR1 reads KGHSH; CDR2 reads LQKENI. CDR3 nucleotide sequence: TGTGCCAGCTCGCCCGAACAGGGGGCTGAGCAGTACTTC. Residues: CASSPEQGAEQYF.

This clonotype was picked up one time. This may arise from a read error, as a much more abundant clone is one base away. V and J are TRBV29-1 and TRBJ1-2, with no clear D. The length of the CDR3 is 13 residues. Germline lookup yields CDR1 SQVTM and CDR2 ANQGSEA. For the CDR3, the DNA is TGCAACGTTGTCGTAACTGACGCATATGGCTACACCTTC. Translating gives CNVVVTDAYGYTF.

As for this clonotype: The CDR3 does not close with the conserved phenylalanine or tryptophan, likely indicating a read error. The chain recombines TRBV5-1 with TRBJ2-3, with TRBD2 matching 11 bases. The germline CDR1 and CDR2 sequences are SGHRS and YFSETQ. This CDR3 comprises 16 residues. Germline trimming cut 4 bases from V and 2 bases from J; bases unmatched to any gene: 6. The CDR3 is CASSPMTSGVTDTQYV. CDR3 bases: TGCGCCAGCAGCCCCATGACTAGCGGGGTCACAGATACGCAGTATGTT.

The rearrangement links TRBV28 to TRBJ1-2, with D hard to call. V lost 3 bases and J 4 bases, leaving 12 bases between the germline ends. Germline values: CDR1 MDHEN, CDR2 SYDVKM. The CDR3 has 14 amino acids. CDR3 sequence reads: CASSLRQAIYGYTF. The CDR3 nucleotides read TGTGCCAGCAGTTTGCGGCAGGCGATCTATGGCTACACCTTC.

The chain is built from TRBV4-3 and TRBJ2-7, with D possibly matching TRBD2 (5 bases). Trimming took 4 bases from V and 0 from J, leaving 19 bases between them. This CDR3 contains 17 residues. Per the germline V gene, CDR1 is LGHNA and CDR2 is YSLEER. CDR3 residues: CASSRTGEGASSYEQYF. CDR3 coding DNA: TGCGCCAGCAGCCGAACGGGCGAGGGCGCAAGCTCCTACGAGCAGTACTTC.

V is TRBV7-9 and J is TRBJ1-2, with 8 bases lining up with TRBD1. Germline loops: CDR1 SEHNR, CDR2 FQNEAQ (reference sequence). The CDR3 covers 18 residues. Germline trimming cut 6 bases from V and 5 bases from J; bases unmatched to any gene: 20. CDR3 in DNA: TGTGCCAGCAGTAGCGCGACGGGACAGGCCAAATCGTTATATGGCTACACCTTC. Its protein product is CASSSATGQAKSLYGYTF.

This chain links TRBV5-1 with TRBJ2-7, with D possibly being TRBD2 (5 bases). Looked up from germline, CDR1 is SGHRS and CDR2 is YFSETQ. The CDR3 sequence is 14 residues long. Trimming took 1 base from V and 5 from J, leaving 13 bases between them. The CDR3 DNA is TGCGCCAGCAGCTTGAAAACGGGGTGGGACGAGCAGTACTTC. Amino acids: CASSLKTGWDEQYF.

The V gene is TRBV7-2, the J gene TRBJ2-3; maybe TRBD2 (6 bases). With 5 bases removed from V and 3 bases from J, the gap between germline ends came to 18 bases. Germline loops: CDR1 SGHTA, CDR2 FQGNSA. This CDR3 contains 16 residues. The chain's CDR3 is CASSLRGGASTDTQYF. In DNA form, the CDR3 reads TGTGCCAGCAGCCTCCGTGGCGGGGCGAGTACAGATACGCAGTATTTT.

This chain joins TRBV10-3 and TRBJ2-3; D remains ambiguous. Germline assignment: CDR1 ENHRY and CDR2 SYGVKD. The length of the CDR3 is 13 residues. With 8 bases removed from V and 0 bases from J, the gap between germline ends came to 9 bases. The CDR3 region has the DNA TGTGCCATCCTGCCTGCTAGCACAGATACGCAGTATTTT. Translation gives CAILPASTDTQYF.

This clonotype has ten or more counts. V and J are TRBV12-3 or TRBV12-4 and TRBJ2-5; 10 bases are shared with TRBD1. CDR3 size: 17 residues. V was pared by 6 bases and J by 5 bases, with 15 bases of the junction left unmatched. CDR3 in DNA: TGTGCCAGCAGCCCCCGGACAGGGGGGTCAGGGTACGAGACCCAGTACTTC. This gives the protein CASSPRTGGSGYETQYF.

The chain couples TRBV12-3 or TRBV12-4 to TRBJ1-5; no definite D call. The V and J ends lost 4 bases and 6 bases respectively, with 7 bases between them. There are 12 residues in the CDR3. CDR3 sequence: CASSSLSQPQHF. For the CDR3, the DNA is TGTGCCAGCAGTTCACTAAGTCAGCCCCAGCATTTT.

The count of this clonotype is one. The gene calls are TRBV10-3 and TRBJ2-3; TRBD1 agrees at 11 bases. V shed 2 bases and J 9 bases; nucleotides not matched to a gene: 13. CDR1 and CDR2 from the germline V gene are ENHRY and SYGVKD. This CDR3 contains 17 residues. The CDR3, as DNA: TGTGCCATCAGTGAGCCTGCAACCGGGACAGGGGGTGGAACGCAGTATTTT. This gives the protein CAISEPATGTGGGTQYF.

V gene TRBV6-2 or TRBV6-3 combines with J gene TRBJ1-2, with D unclear. V dropped 8 bases and J dropped 2 bases, with 12 bases sitting between them. The CDR3 length is 13 residues. Germline V gene sequence: CDR1 MNHEY, CDR2 SVGEGT. The CDR3 region is CASQMTPNYGYTF. For the CDR3, the DNA is TGTGCCAGCCAGATGACACCGAACTATGGCTACACCTTC.

This clonotype has ten or more counts. This chain connects TRBV11-2 to TRBJ2-5; no definite D call. CDR1 and CDR2 from the germline V gene are SGHAT and FQNNGV. The CDR3 has 15 amino acids. Trimming took off 4 bases at V and 0 bases at J, with 12 bases between the two ends. The CDR3 DNA sequence: TGTGCCAGCAGCTCGGTGGCCAGCGACCAAGAGACCCAGTACTTC. Protein product: CASSSVASDQETQYF. Full variable domain (rest looked up from reference TRBV11-2 and TRBJ2-5): EAGVAQSPRYKIIEKRQSVAFWCNPISGHATLYWYQQILGQGPKLLIQFQNNGVVDDSQLPKDRFSAERLKGVDSTLKIQPAKLEDSAVYLCASSSVASDQETQYFGPGTRLLVL.

This clonotype appeared a few times. The V and J genes are TRBV29-1 and TRBJ1-4; 7 positions match TRBD1. This CDR3 region has 12 residues. The junction had 4 bases not matched to a gene; V was cut back by 7 bases and J by 5 bases. Germline CDR1 and CDR2: SQVTM and ANQGSEA. CDR3 in DNA: TGCAGCGCGGAGGGGGCGAATGAAAAACTGTTTTTT. It codes for CSAEGANEKLFF.

V usage is TRBV11-2 and J usage is TRBJ2-4; TRBD1 agrees at 7 bases. The DNA end lines up better with TRBJ2-7; the J call may be wrong. CDR1 SGHAT and CDR2 FQNNGV come from the germline V gene. This CDR3 has 15 amino acids. CDR3 residues: CASSRSPGQAYEQYF. The CDR3 bases are TGTGCCAGCAGCCGGTCGCCTGGACAGGCCTACGAGCAGTACTTC.

This chain joins TRBV2 and TRBJ1-1; the match to TRBD1 covers 7 bases. This CDR3 contains 13 residues. Per germline, CDR1 SNHLY and CDR2 FYNNEI. The V and J ends lost 7 bases and 6 bases, in that order; junction bases with no gene match: 8. CDR3 amino acids: CASNDQGGSEAFF. The CDR3 DNA reads as TGTGCCAGCAATGACCAGGGGGGGTCTGAAGCTTTCTTT.

In its sample, this clonotype was seen once. The J gene is TRBJ2-3, the V gene TRBV15, with 10 bases lining up with TRBD2. Germline CDR1 LNHNV, CDR2 YYDKDF (reference sequence). The CDR3 runs 16 residues. V dropped 1 base and J dropped 8; count of bases not matched to a gene: 9. The CDR3 sequence: CATSRGLAGGQGTQYF. The CDR3, as DNA: TGTGCCACCAGCAGAGGATTAGCGGGGGGCCAAGGTACGCAGTATTTT.